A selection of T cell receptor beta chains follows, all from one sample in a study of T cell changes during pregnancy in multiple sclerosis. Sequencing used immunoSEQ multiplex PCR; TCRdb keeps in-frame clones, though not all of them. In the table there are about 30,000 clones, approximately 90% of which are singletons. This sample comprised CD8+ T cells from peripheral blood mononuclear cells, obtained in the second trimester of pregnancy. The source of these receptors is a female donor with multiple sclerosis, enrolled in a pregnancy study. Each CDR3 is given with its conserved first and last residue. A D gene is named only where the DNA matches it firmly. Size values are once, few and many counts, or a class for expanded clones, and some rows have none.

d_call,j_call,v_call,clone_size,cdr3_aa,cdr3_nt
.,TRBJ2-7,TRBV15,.,CATSRASSGKDYEQYF,TGTGCCACCAGCAGAGCGTCGTCAGGGAAAGACTACGAGCAGTACTTC
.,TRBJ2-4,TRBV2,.,CASSSDRLAKNIQYF,TGTGCCAGCAGCTCGGACAGATTAGCCAAAAACATTCAGTACTTC
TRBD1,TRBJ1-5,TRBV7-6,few,CASSSGGVQPQHF,TGTGCCAGCAGTTCAGGGGGCGTCCAGCCCCAGCATTTT
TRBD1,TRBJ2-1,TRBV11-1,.,CANSVGGQAYNEQFF,TGTGCCAACAGCGTCGGGGGACAGGCCTACAATGAGCAGTTCTTC
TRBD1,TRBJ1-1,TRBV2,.,CASSVWTGAFF,TGTGCCAGCAGTGTGTGGACAGGGGCTTTCTTT
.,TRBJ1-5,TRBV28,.,CASSFKGEGPQHF,TGTGCCAGCAGTTTTAAGGGGGAAGGGCCCCAGCATTTT
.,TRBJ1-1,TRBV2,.,CASSKDGTPLNTEAFF,TGTGCCAGCAGTAAAGACGGGACACCATTGAACACTGAAGCTTTCTTT
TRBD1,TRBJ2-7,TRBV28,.,CASSRTGSYEQYF,TGTGCCAGCAGTCGGACAGGGTCATACGAGCAGTACTTC
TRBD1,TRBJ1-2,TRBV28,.,CASSSSPGQAALYNYGYTF,TGTGCCAGCAGTTCGTCCCCGGGACAGGCCGCCCTATATAACTATGGCTACACCTTC
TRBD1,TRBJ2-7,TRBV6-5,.,CASSYSRTGGYEQYF,TGTGCCAGCAGTTACTCGAGGACAGGGGGTTACGAGCAGTACTTC
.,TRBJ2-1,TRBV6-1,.,CASSEAPTANNEQFF,TGTGCCAGCAGTGAAGCGCCAACAGCCAACAATGAGCAGTTCTTC
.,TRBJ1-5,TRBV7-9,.,CASSLAQGYNQPQHF,TGTGCCAGCAGCTTAGCACAGGGCTACAATCAGCCCCAGCATTTT
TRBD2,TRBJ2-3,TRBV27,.,CASSLRRGDTDTQYF,TGTGCCAGCAGTTTAAGGCGGGGGGACACAGATACGCAGTATTTT
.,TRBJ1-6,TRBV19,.,CASRVGDSPLHF,TGTGCCAGTAGGGTCGGGGATTCACCCCTCCACTTT
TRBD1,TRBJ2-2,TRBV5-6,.,CASSLDRGDTGELFF,TGTGCCAGCAGCCTGGACAGGGGAGACACCGGGGAGCTGTTTTTT
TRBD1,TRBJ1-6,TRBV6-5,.,CASSEDRDNSPLHF,TGTGCCAGCAGTGAGGACAGGGATAATTCACCCCTCCACTTT
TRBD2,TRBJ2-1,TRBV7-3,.,CASSLLAGGLGEQFF,TGTGCCAGCAGCTTACTAGCGGGAGGGCTTGGTGAGCAGTTCTTC
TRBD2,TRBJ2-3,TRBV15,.,CATRAGGTDTQYF,TGTGCCACCCGAGCGGGGGGCACAGATACGCAGTATTTT
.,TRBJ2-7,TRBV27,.,CASSSLLRGVTYEQYF,TGTGCCAGCAGTTCGCTCCTTCGCGGTGTTACGTACGAGCAGTACTTC
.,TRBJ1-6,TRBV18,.,CASVEGPNLYNSPLHF,TGTGCCAGCGTAGAGGGCCCAAATCTCTATAATTCACCCCTCCACTTT
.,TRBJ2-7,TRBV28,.,CASSSAQYEQYF,TGTGCCAGCAGTTCCGCACAATACGAGCAGTACTTC
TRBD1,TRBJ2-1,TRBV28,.,CASSIRDRGLYNEQFF,TGTGCCAGCAGCATAAGGGACAGGGGCTTATACAATGAGCAGTTCTTC
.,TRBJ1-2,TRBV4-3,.,CASSQDRQDANYGYTF,TGCGCCAGCAGCCAAGACCGACAGGACGCAAACTATGGCTACACCTTC
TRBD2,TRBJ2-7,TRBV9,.,CASSVTSGSYEQYF,TGTGCCAGCAGCGTTACTAGCGGGAGCTACGAGCAGTACTTC
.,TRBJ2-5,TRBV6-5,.,CASSYSQIVGIETQYF,TGTGCCAGCAGTTACTCACAGATCGTTGGTATAGAGACCCAGTACTTC
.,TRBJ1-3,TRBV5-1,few,CASSPLPLDSGNTIYF,TGCGCCAGCAGCCCCCTTCCCCTAGACTCTGGAAACACCATATATTTT
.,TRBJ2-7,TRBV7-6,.,CASSLNTESGEQYF,TGTGCCAGCAGCTTAAACACAGAATCTGGCGAGCAGTACTTC
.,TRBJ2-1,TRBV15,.,CATGPTATSYNEQFF,TGTGCCACCGGGCCGACAGCCACTTCCTACAATGAGCAGTTCTTC
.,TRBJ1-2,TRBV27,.,CASSSRANYGYTF,TGTGCCAGCAGTTCACGAGCAAACTATGGCTACACCTTC
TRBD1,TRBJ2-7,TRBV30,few,CAWSGQGYEQYF,TGTGCCTGGAGCGGACAGGGGTACGAGCAGTACTTC
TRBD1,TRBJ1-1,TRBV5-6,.,CASSLTGGTTEAFF,TGTGCCAGCAGCTTAACAGGGGGAACCACTGAAGCTTTCTTT
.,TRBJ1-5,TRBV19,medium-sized,CASSMISDWQPQHF,TGTGCCAGTAGTATGATCTCAGATTGGCAGCCCCAGCATTTT
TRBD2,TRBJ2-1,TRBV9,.,CASSVSGREYNEQFF,TGTGCCAGCAGCGTTAGCGGGAGGGAGTACAATGAGCAGTTCTTC
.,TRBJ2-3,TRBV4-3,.,CASSHAGTLYTDTQYF,TGCGCCAGCAGCCACGCGGGGACCCTTTACACAGATACGCAGTATTTT
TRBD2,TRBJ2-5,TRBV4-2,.,CASSQEGVAGGDETQYF,TGTGCCAGCAGCCAAGAAGGGGTAGCGGGAGGCGATGAGACCCAGTACTTC
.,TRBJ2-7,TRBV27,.,CASSLSRVSYEQYF,TGTGCCAGCAGTTTATCACGGGTTTCCTACGAGCAGTACTTC
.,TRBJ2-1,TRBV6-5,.,CASQGEGVNEQFF,TGTGCCAGCCAGGGAGAGGGGGTCAATGAGCAGTTCTTC
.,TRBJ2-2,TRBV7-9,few,CASQAHTGELFF,TGTGCCAGCCAGGCACACACCGGGGAGCTGTTTTTT
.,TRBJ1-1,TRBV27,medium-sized,CASSLGRATEAFF,TGTGCCAGCAGTTTGGGCAGGGCTACTGAAGCTTTCTTT
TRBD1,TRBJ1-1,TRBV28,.,CASSLPGGTEAFF,TGTGCCAGCAGTTTACCAGGGGGCACTGAAGCTTTCTTT
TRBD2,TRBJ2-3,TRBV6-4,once,CASSDSRLADIDTQYF,TGTGCCAGCAGTGATTCCCGACTAGCGGATATCGATACGCAGTATTTT
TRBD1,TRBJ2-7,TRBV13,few,CASSQGQGGREQYF,TGTGCCAGCAGCCAAGGACAGGGAGGAAGAGAGCAGTACTTC
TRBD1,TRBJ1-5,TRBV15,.,CATSRDGAGGPHQPQHF,TGTGCCACCAGCAGAGATGGGGCAGGGGGCCCCCATCAGCCCCAGCATTTT
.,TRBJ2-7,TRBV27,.,CASSFISGEQYF,TGTGCCAGCAGTTTTATATCAGGGGAGCAGTACTTC
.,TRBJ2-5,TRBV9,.,CASSVAGEEDQETQYF,TGTGCCAGCAGCGTAGCGGGGGAAGAGGACCAAGAGACCCAGTACTTC
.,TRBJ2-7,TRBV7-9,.,CASSADIYEQYF,TGTGCCAGCAGCGCAGATATCTACGAGCAGTACTTC
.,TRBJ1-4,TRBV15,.,CATSRSSNLNEKLFF,TGTGCCACCAGCAGGTCCTCTAACCTTAATGAAAAACTGTTTTTT
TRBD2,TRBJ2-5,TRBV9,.,CASSRASGQETQYF,TGTGCCAGCAGTCGGGCTAGCGGCCAAGAGACCCAGTACTTC
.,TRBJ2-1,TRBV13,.,CASSLPSSYNEQFF,TGTGCCAGCAGTCTCCCGAGCTCCTACAATGAGCAGTTCTTC
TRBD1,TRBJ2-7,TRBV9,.,CASSAPDRDEQYF,TGTGCCAGCAGCGCTCCCGACAGGGACGAGCAGTACTTC
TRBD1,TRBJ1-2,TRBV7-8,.,CASSLYRDRSTNYGYTF,TGTGCCAGCAGCTTATATAGGGACAGAAGTACTAACTATGGCTACACCTTC
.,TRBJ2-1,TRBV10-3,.,CAISDGQGFYNEQFF,TGTGCCATCAGTGACGGGCAGGGATTCTACAATGAGCAGTTCTTC
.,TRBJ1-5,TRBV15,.,CATSRVSGELHF,TGTGCCACCAGCAGAGTTTCCGGGGAATTGCATTTT
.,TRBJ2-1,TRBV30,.,CAWSQDSIDLHNEQFF,TGTGCCTGGAGTCAAGACTCGATCGATCTCCACAATGAGCAGTTCTTC
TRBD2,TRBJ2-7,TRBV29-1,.,CSVVWSGGPYEQYF,TGCAGCGTTGTCTGGTCGGGAGGGCCGTACGAGCAGTACTTC
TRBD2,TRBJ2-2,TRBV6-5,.,CATPSGTNTGELFF,TGTGCCACCCCTAGCGGGACCAACACCGGGGAGCTGTTTTTT
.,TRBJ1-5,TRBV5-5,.,CASSLAGNSNQPQHF,TGTGCCAGCAGCTTGGCAGGTAATAGCAATCAGCCCCAGCATTTT
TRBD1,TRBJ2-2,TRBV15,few,CATSSDRETGELFF,TGTGCCACCAGCAGTGACAGGGAAACCGGGGAGCTGTTTTTT
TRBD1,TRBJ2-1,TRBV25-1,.,CASSGTGYNEQFF,TGTGCCAGCAGTGGGACAGGTTACAATGAGCAGTTCTTC
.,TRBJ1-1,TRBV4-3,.,CASSGREEAFF,TGCGCCAGCAGCGGGCGGGAGGAAGCTTTCTTT